The present T cell receptor beta chain was sequenced within a study of CD8 T cells in ankylosing spondylitis. The CDR3 contains 15 residues. From germline, CDR1 is DFQATT and CDR2 SNEGSKA (reference sequence). Germline trimming cut 0 bases from V and 5 bases from J; bases unmatched to any gene: 7. Study conclusions and caveats: In ankylosing spondylitis patients, matched synovial fluid reportedly showed significant enrichment of disease-linked clones. The study identified a TCR beta motif of roughly eight highly homologous variants that appeared characteristic of ankylosing spondylitis blood.

With molecular barcodes, quantitative 5'-RACE was used to make the TCR beta libraries. TCRdb recomputed calls from the 5' RACE reads with MiXCR, one row per CDR3 protein. The sample lists under 450,000 distinct CDR3 sequences, approximately 20% occurring once. Details on this clonotype: As yet, its antigen is unknown.

The sequenced sample was blood, either unsorted or a sorted T cell fraction (not recorded which). The V gene is TRBV20-1, the J gene TRBJ2-5, with TRBD1 identical over 9 bases. The TCR sequence derives from a male donor with ankylosing spondylitis or in good health (not recorded which). The CDR3 sequence is CSARDLQGAWETQYF. Here the CDR3 DNA reads TGCAGTGCTAGAGATTTACAGGGGGCATGGGAGACCCAGTACTTC.